A single sample gave rise to the 30 T cell receptor beta chains below, sequenced in a study of persistence of HIV-infected CD4 T cells. The immunoSEQ assay was version 4, run in survey mode. Produced via immunoSEQ multiplex PCR; TCRdb's table is partial and in-frame only. This table holds approximately 13,000 clones, about 65% found once. Lysates of CMV-infected fibroblasts at approximately 9.6 ug/mL stimulated these cells. Sorting selected CD4+ T cells upregulating both CD40 ligand and CD69. No antigen is known for these receptors. This sample comprised CD4+ T cells sorted from PBMCs after roughly 19-hour stimulation, obtained from a patient who received antiretroviral therapy. The source is an adult man with HIV who was CMV-seropositive.

The V call is TRBV7-3, the J call TRBJ2-6; perhaps TRBD1 as D (5 bases). CDR3 length: 16 residues. Germline V gene data show CDR1 as SGHTA and CDR2 as FQGTGA. Trimming took 1 base from V and 2 from J, leaving 9 bases between them. CDR3 region: CASSLRSGTGANVLTF. The CDR3, as DNA: TGTGCCAGCAGCTTAAGGTCAGGGACTGGGGCCAACGTCCTGACTTTC. The full variable domain, rest sourced from reference TRBV7-3 and TRBJ2-6, is GAGVSQTPSNKVTEKGKYVELRCDPISGHTALYWYRQSLGQGPEFLIYFQGTGAADDSGLPNDRFFAVRPEGSVSTLKIQRTERGDSAVYLCASSLRSGTGANVLTFGAGSRLTVL.

The rearrangement joins TRBV7-4 to TRBJ1-4; D is unresolved. V lost 5 bases and J 3 bases, leaving 13 bases between the germline ends. The CDR3 is made up of 15 amino acids. The germline V gene has CDR1 SGHVT and CDR2 SQSDAQ. The CDR3 nucleotides read TGTGCCAGCAGCCTCCAGACACTAGCTAATGAAAAACTGTTTTTT. Protein product: CASSLQTLANEKLFF.

The genes are TRBV7-2 and TRBJ2-3; 14 bases align to TRBD2. This CDR3 comprises 17 residues. CDR1 is SGHTA, CDR2 FQGNSA, per germline. Trimming at V came to 5 bases and at J to 3 bases, leaving 7 bases not matched to a gene. The chain's CDR3 is CASSRRLAGGQTDTQYF. As DNA, the CDR3 is TGTGCCAGCAGCCGTCGACTAGCGGGGGGGCAGACAGATACGCAGTATTTT.

CDR3 residues: CASSPPLAKYNEQFF. The DNA of the CDR3 is TGTGCCAGCTCACCACCTTTAGCCAAATACAATGAGCAGTTCTTC. The genes are TRBV18 and TRBJ2-1; D remains ambiguous. V gave up 0 bases and J gave up 4 bases, with 10 bases separating them. The CDR3 extends over 15 amino acids. The germline V gene has CDR1 KGHSH and CDR2 LQKENI.

The J gene is TRBJ2-3, the V gene TRBV11-3; TRBD2 is a possible D gene (6 bases). V lost 3 bases and J 0 bases, leaving 13 bases between the germline ends. This CDR3 has 16 amino acids. CDR1 and CDR2 (germline): SGHNT, YENEEA. The DNA of the CDR3 is TGTGCCAGCAGCTTGGGACTTTACCCTAGCACAGATACGCAGTATTTT. Encoded protein: CASSLGLYPSTDTQYF.

The V call is TRBV10-1, the J call TRBJ2-1, with 7 positions matching TRBD1. After removal of 5 bases from V and 3 bases from J, the junction contained 7 bases not matched to a gene. Looked up from germline, CDR1 is WNHNN and CDR2 is SYGVQD (reference sequence). The CDR3 consists of 15 residues. The CDR3, as DNA: TGCGCCAGCAGTACCACAGGGGATTTCTACAATGAGCAGTTCTTC. It specifies CASSTTGDFYNEQFF.

This chain uses TRBV10-3 with TRBJ2-3; 8 bases fit TRBD2. From germline, CDR1 is ENHRY and CDR2 SYGVKD. V was pared by 4 bases and J by 4 bases, with 7 bases of the junction left unmatched. The length of the CDR3 is 15 residues. The CDR3 is CAISGLSGESDTQYF. The CDR3 DNA follows: TGTGCCATCAGTGGTCTTAGCGGGGAATCAGATACGCAGTATTTT.

CDR3 in amino acids: CASSYDDEQYF. CDR3 sequence (DNA): TGTGCCAGCAGTTACGACGACGAGCAGTACTTC. The rearrangement uses TRBV6-5 and TRBJ2-7; D is unclear. The CDR3 has 11 amino acids. The V gene's germline CDR1 is MNHEY and CDR2 SVGAGI. The V and J ends lost 2 bases and 5 bases respectively, with 4 bases between them.

This clone was found once. This chain uses TRBV6-1 with TRBJ2-3; TRBD2 matches 9 bases. The trim removed 4 bases at V and 6 bases at J, leaving 11 bases unmatched. The CDR3 extends over 16 amino acids. CDR1 is MNHNS, CDR2 SASEGT, per germline. This CDR3 is CASSVIAGVVSDTQYF. DNA of the CDR3: TGTGCCAGCAGTGTCATAGCGGGGGTCGTCTCCGATACGCAGTATTTT.

In nucleotides, the CDR3 is TGCGCCAGCAGCGCGCGGCGGGGGGGAACAGATACGCAGTATTTT. Amino acids: CASSARRGGTDTQYF. The rearrangement links TRBV5-1 to TRBJ2-3; the match to TRBD2 covers 9 bases. Germline V CDR1 and CDR2: SGHRS, YFSETQ. The CDR3 length is 15 residues. J was trimmed by 3 bases and V by 4 bases; bases with no gene match: 6.

This rearrangement joins TRBV2 to TRBJ2-2; D remains ambiguous. Germline V gene lookup returns CDR1 SNHLY and CDR2 FYNNEI. V was shortened by 6 bases and J by 7 bases, with 9 bases between the two germline ends. This CDR3 is built from 12 residues. This chain's CDR3 is CASRAIDGELFF. The CDR3 DNA reads TGTGCCAGCAGGGCCATTGACGGGGAGCTGTTTTTT.

The chain couples TRBV5-1 to TRBJ1-1; D gene unclear. The germline V gene encodes CDR1 SGHRS and CDR2 YFSETQ. Trimming left V 6 bases short and J 2 bases short, with 17 bases between. CDR3 length: 15 residues. CDR3 loop: CASTLGHGVNTEAFF. CDR3 sequence (DNA): TGCGCCAGCACCCTCGGGCATGGGGTCAACACTGAAGCTTTCTTT.

The chain couples TRBV7-2 to TRBJ2-2; 8 nucleotides match TRBD2. The CDR3 covers 18 residues. The J segment lost 2 bases and the V segment lost 0 bases, leaving 8 bases of the junction unmatched. Per the germline V gene, CDR1 is SGHTA and CDR2 is FQGNSA. The CDR3 spells CASSLAAWSGGNTGELFF. CDR3 DNA: TGTGCCAGCAGCTTAGCGGCATGGAGCGGGGGCAACACCGGGGAGCTGTTTTTT.

The rearrangement uses TRBV6-5 and TRBJ1-2, with D perhaps matching TRBD1 (5 bases). Germline V lookup: CDR1 MNHEY, CDR2 SVGAGI. The CDR3 consists of 15 residues. V gave up 4 bases and J gave up 8 bases, with 20 bases separating them. CDR3 bases: TGTGCCAGCAGTTCCGAGTTCAGGACAAGTTCCGGCTACACCTTC. As protein: CASSSEFRTSSGYTF.

This clone was seen once. V is TRBV24-1 and J is TRBJ2-7; TRBD1 might be the D (6 bases). The germline V and J ends were trimmed by 2 bases and 5 bases, with 12 bases remaining between them. CDR1 is KGHDR and CDR2 is SFDVKD in the germline V gene. This CDR3 spans 14 amino acids. In DNA, the CDR3 is TGTGCCACCAGTGATTCTTCCAGGGGCCACGAGCAGTACTTC. Translating gives CATSDSSRGHEQYF.

The chain uses TRBV6-4 and TRBJ2-2; D gene ambiguous. With 6 bases removed from V and 0 bases from J, the gap between germline ends came to 8 bases. The CDR3 is 14 amino acids. Looked up from germline, CDR1 is MRHNA and CDR2 is SNTAGT. CDR3 DNA: TGTGCCAGCAGGCCGAACGCGAACACCGGGGAGCTGTTTTTT. The encoded protein is CASRPNANTGELFF.

This chain links TRBV3-1 (or the pseudogene TRBV3-2) with TRBJ2-2, with no clear D. This CDR3 has 15 residues. Germline V gene lookup returns CDR1 LGHDT and CDR2 YNNKEL (reference sequence). V was trimmed by 4 bases and J by 0 bases, leaving 9 bases between them. The CDR3 protein is CASSLWTANTGELFF. The CDR3 bases are TGTGCCAGCAGCCTATGGACGGCGAACACCGGGGAGCTGTTTTTT.

The chain carries TRBV19 and TRBJ2-7; 10 bases match TRBD1. V was pared by 5 bases and J by 5 bases, with 12 bases of the junction left unmatched. Germline CDR1 and CDR2: LNHDA and SQIVND (reference sequence). The CDR3 sequence is 16 residues long. The CDR3 nucleotides are TGTGCCAGTAGTGCCCCCGACAGGGGGCATTTGAACGAGCAGTACTTC. It yields the protein CASSAPDRGHLNEQYF.

The chain links TRBV15 to TRBJ2-7, with D unresolved. Trimming took off 3 bases at V and 3 bases at J, with 9 bases between the two ends. Germline assignment: CDR1 LNHNV and CDR2 YYDKDF (reference sequence). CDR3 length: 13 residues. The CDR3 DNA sequence: TGTGCCACCAGCAGTGGATTTAGCTACGAGCAGTACTTC. Translated, it gives CATSSGFSYEQYF.

A word on this clone: Other DNA sequences within the sample encode an identical CDR3. The genes are TRBV5-1 and TRBJ1-5; 9 bases match TRBD1. This CDR3 spans 17 amino acids. The junction had 11 bases not matched to a gene; V was cut back by 4 bases and J by 3 bases. Germline values: CDR1 SGHRS, CDR2 YFSETQ. Written as DNA, the CDR3 is TGCGCCAGCAGCCCTGGGGGCGGGACAGGGATCAATCAGCCCCAGCATTTT. Protein: CASSPGGGTGINQPQHF.

The J gene is TRBJ2-1, the V gene TRBV10-3, with 8 bases that match TRBD1. The CDR3 totals 16 residues. V was pared by 6 bases and J by 5 bases, with 12 bases of the junction left unmatched. CDR1 and CDR2 from the germline V gene are ENHRY and SYGVKD. CDR3 DNA: TGTGCCATCAGCCTGACAGGGGCCTTAGAGGACAATGAGCAGTTCTTC. This gives the protein CAISLTGALEDNEQFF.

The V call is TRBV15, the J call TRBJ2-3, with TRBD1 identical over 12 bases. Germline V gene lookup returns CDR1 LNHNV and CDR2 YYDKDF (reference sequence). With 1 base clipped from V and 4 bases from J, the junction kept 3 bases outside the gene matches. The CDR3 runs to 16 residues. Here the CDR3 DNA reads TGTGCCACCAGCAGAGTCGGGACAGGGGGCGCAGATACGCAGTATTTT. Protein: CATSRVGTGGADTQYF.

The rearrangement uses TRBV6-5 and TRBJ2-7, with 7 bases matching TRBD1. The J segment lost 4 bases and the V segment lost 7 bases, leaving 10 bases of the junction unmatched. CDR1 is MNHEY and CDR2 is SVGAGI in the germline V gene. The CDR3 is 14 amino acids. CDR3 in DNA: TGTGCCAGCAAAATGGACAGGAATGGGTACGAGCAGTACTTC. Its translation: CASKMDRNGYEQYF.

The chain has TRBV25-1 and TRBJ2-1; D remains unclear. Trimming removed 0 bases from V and 5 bases from J, with 8 bases in between. The CDR3 runs 14 residues. CDR1 is MGHDK, CDR2 SYGVNS, per germline. The CDR3 protein is CASSEYADNNEQFF. The DNA of the CDR3 is TGTGCCAGCAGTGAATACGCGGATAACAATGAGCAGTTCTTC.

This clone was seen a few times. This rearrangement joins TRBV7-3 to TRBJ1-1; TRBD1 matches at 11 bases. From germline, CDR1 is SGHTA and CDR2 FQGTGA. The V segment lost 6 bases and the J segment 4 bases; nucleotides outside the gene matches: 13. The CDR3 has 17 amino acids. The CDR3 region has the DNA TGTGCCAGCAGTCGAGATAGACCCGGGACAGGGGGCACTGAAGCTTTCTTT. Translation gives CASSRDRPGTGGTEAFF. Together with reference TRBV7-3 and TRBJ1-1, the CDR3 gives the full variable domain: GAGVSQTPSNKVTEKGKYVELRCDPISGHTALYWYRQSLGQGPEFLIYFQGTGAADDSGLPNDRFFAVRPEGSVSTLKIQRTERGDSAVYLCASSRDRPGTGGTEAFFGQGTRLTVV.

The rearrangement uses TRBV5-1 and TRBJ1-4, with 8 positions matching TRBD1. This CDR3 region has 18 residues. Losses at the gene ends were 2 bases for V and 7 bases for J; bases not matched to a gene: 16. Germline loops: CDR1 SGHRS, CDR2 YFSETQ. The CDR3 DNA follows: TGCGCCAGCAGCTTAATCCCCGGCCAGGGGGCCGCTCGTGAAAAACTGTTTTTT. As protein: CASSLIPGQGAAREKLFF.

About this clone itself: Other DNA sequences in the sample encode the same CDR3. The rearrangement joins TRBV7-2 to TRBJ1-6; 8 bases map to TRBD1. The V and J ends lost 1 base and 10 bases, in that order; junction bases with no gene match: 3. CDR3 size: 14 residues. Germline loops: CDR1 SGHTA, CDR2 FQGNSA. The chain's CDR3 is CASSLVDRGSPLHF. The CDR3 region has the DNA TGTGCCAGCAGCTTAGTTGACAGGGGATCACCCCTCCACTTT.

CDR3 nucleotide sequence: TGTGCCAGCAGCCCCCGGACAGGGGGTAACACTGAAGCTTTCTTT. Residues: CASSPRTGGNTEAFF. The chain joins TRBV9 to TRBJ1-1, with 10 bases identical to TRBD1. Trimming at V came to 4 bases and at J to 2 bases, leaving 5 bases not matched to a gene. This CDR3 spans 15 amino acids. Germline values: CDR1 SGDLS, CDR2 YYNGEE.

In DNA form, the CDR3 reads TGTGCCAGCAGCGGAAGGGACCGCCGCACAGATACGCAGTATTTT. Translated, it gives CASSGRDRRTDTQYF. The gene calls are TRBV9 and TRBJ2-3; D is perhaps TRBD1 or TRBD2 (5 bases each). CDR1 SGDLS and CDR2 YYNGEE come from the germline V gene. The CDR3 has 15 amino acids. V was shortened by 3 bases and J by 1 base, with 12 bases between the two germline ends.

The rearrangement joins TRBV9 to TRBJ2-3; D possibly uses TRBD1 or TRBD2 (6 bases each). The germline V and J ends were trimmed by 3 bases and 3 bases, with 8 bases remaining between them. Germline CDR1 reads SGDLS; CDR2 reads YYNGEE. The CDR3 extends over 13 amino acids. The CDR3 spells CASSAGATDTQYF. CDR3 DNA: TGTGCCAGCAGCGCGGGGGCGACAGATACGCAGTATTTT.